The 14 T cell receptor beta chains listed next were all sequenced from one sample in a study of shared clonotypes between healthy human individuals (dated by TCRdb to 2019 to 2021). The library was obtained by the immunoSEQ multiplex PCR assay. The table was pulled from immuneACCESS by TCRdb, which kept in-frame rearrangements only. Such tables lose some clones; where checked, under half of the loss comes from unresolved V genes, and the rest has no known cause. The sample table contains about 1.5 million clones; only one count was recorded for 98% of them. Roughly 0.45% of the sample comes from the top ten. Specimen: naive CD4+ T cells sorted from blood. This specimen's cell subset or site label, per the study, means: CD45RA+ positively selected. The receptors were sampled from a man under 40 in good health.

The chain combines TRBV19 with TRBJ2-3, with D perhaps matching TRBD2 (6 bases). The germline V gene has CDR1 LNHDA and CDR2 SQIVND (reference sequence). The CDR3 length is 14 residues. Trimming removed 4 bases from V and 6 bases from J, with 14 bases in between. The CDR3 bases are TGTGCCAGTAGTAGACTAGGGGTTTCCGATACGCAGTATTTT. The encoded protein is CASSRLGVSDTQYF. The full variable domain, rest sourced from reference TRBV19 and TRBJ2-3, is DGGITQSPKYLFRKEGQNVTLSCEQNLNHDAMYWYRQDPGQGLRLIYYSQIVNDFQKGDIAEGYSVSREKKESFPLTVTSAQKNPTAFYLCASSRLGVSDTQYFGPGTRLTVL.

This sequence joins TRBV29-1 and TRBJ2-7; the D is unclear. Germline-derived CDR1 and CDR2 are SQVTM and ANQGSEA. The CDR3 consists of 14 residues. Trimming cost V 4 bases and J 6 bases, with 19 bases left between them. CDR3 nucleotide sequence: TGCAGCGTTGGCCGCTCACACGCCCCGGGCGAGCAGTACTTC. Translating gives CSVGRSHAPGEQYF.

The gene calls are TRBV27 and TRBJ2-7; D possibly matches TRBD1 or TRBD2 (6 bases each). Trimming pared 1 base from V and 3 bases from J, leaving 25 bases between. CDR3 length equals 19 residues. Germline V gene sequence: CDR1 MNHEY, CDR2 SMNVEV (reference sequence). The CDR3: CASSLWGLPYPGADYEQYF. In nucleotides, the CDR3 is TGTGCCAGCAGTTTATGGGGCCTTCCGTACCCGGGGGCTGACTACGAGCAGTACTTC.

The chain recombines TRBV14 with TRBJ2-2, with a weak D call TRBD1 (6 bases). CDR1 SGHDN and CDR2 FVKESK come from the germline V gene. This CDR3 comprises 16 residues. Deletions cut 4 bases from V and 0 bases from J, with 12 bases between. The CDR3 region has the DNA TGTGCCAGCAGCCTTACCGGGACATCGAACACCGGGGAGCTGTTTTTT. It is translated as CASSLTGTSNTGELFF. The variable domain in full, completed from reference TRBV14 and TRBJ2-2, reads EAGVTQFPSHSVIEKGQTVTLRCDPISGHDNLYWYRRVMGKEIKFLLHFVKESKQDESGMPNNRFLAERTGGTYSTLKVQPAELEDSGVYFCASSLTGTSNTGELFFGEGSRLTVL.

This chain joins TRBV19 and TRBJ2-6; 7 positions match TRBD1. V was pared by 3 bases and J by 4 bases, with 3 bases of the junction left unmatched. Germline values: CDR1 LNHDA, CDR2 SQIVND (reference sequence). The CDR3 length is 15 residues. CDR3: CASSMTGTGANVLTF. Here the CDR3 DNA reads TGTGCCAGTAGTATGACAGGGACCGGGGCCAACGTCCTGACTTTC.

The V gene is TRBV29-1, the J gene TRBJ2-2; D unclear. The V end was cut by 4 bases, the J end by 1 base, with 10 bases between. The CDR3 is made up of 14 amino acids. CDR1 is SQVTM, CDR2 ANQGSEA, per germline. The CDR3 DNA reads TGCAGCGTTGGTCCGAAGATGAACACCGGGGAGCTGTTTTTT. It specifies CSVGPKMNTGELFF.

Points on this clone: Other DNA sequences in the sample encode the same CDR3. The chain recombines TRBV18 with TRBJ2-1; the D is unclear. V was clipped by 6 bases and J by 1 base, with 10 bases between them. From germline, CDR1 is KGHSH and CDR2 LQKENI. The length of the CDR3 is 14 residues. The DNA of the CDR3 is TGTGCCAGCTCTCCTACAGTGTCCTACAATGAGCAGTTCTTC. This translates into CASSPTVSYNEQFF.

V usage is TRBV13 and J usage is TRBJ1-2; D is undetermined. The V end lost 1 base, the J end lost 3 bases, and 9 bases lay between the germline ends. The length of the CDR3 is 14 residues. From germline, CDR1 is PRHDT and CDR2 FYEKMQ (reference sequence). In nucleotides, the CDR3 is TGTGCCAGCAGCTTAGATGTTGGGGACTATGGCTACACCTTC. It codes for CASSLDVGDYGYTF. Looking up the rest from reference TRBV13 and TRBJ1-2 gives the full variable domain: AAGVIQSPRHLIKEKRETATLKCYPIPRHDTVYWYQQGPGQDPQFLISFYEKMQSDKGSIPDRFSAQQFSDYHSELNMSSLELGDSALYFCASSLDVGDYGYTFGSGTRLTVV.

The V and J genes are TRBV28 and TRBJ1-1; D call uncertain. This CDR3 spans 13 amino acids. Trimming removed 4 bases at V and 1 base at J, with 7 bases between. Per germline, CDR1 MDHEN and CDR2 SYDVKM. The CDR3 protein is CASSSSENTEAFF. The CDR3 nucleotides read TGTGCCAGCAGTTCCTCAGAGAACACTGAAGCTTTCTTT. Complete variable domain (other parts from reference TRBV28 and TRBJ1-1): DVKVTQSSRYLVKRTGEKVFLECVQDMDHENMFWYRQDPGLGLRLIYFSYDVKMKEKGDIPEGYSVSREKKERFSLILESASTNQTSMYLCASSSSENTEAFFGQGTRLTVV.

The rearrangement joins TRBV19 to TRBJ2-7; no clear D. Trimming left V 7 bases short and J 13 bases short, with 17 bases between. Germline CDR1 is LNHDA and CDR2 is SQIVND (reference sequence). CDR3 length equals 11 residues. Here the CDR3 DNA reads TGTGCCAGTAAAAATGGGTTCCTGTTCTACTTC. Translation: CASKNGFLFYF.

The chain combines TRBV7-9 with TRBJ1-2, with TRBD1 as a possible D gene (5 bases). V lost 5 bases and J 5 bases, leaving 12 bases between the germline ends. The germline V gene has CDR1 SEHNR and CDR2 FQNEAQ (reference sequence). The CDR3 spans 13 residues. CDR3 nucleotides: TGTGCCAGCAGCCCCAGGGAGAAGTATGGCTACACCTTC. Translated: CASSPREKYGYTF.

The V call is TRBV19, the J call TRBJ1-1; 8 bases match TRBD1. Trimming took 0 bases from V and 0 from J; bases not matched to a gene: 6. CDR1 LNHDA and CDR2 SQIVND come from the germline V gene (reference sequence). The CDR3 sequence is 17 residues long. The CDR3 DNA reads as TGTGCCAGTAGTATAGAGTGGACAGGGTTGGTGAACACTGAAGCTTTCTTT. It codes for CASSIEWTGLVNTEAFF.

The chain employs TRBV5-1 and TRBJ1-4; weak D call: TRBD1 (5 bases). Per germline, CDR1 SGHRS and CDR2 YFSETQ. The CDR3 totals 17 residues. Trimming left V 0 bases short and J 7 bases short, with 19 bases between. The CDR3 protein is CASSLAAPGRGSEKLFF. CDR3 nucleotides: TGCGCCAGCAGCTTGGCCGCCCCAGGGCGGGGGTCTGAAAAACTGTTTTTT.

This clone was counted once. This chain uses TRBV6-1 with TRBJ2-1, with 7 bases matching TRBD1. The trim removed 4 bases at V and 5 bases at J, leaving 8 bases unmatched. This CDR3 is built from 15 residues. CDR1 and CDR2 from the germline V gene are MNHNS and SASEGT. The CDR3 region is CASSARQGINNEQFF. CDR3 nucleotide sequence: TGTGCCAGCAGTGCCCGACAGGGCATAAACAATGAGCAGTTCTTC.